These T cell receptor beta chains were read from a single sample in a study of cytomegalovirus exposure and HLA in healthy donors. Here immunoSEQ multiplex PCR was the method, and the copy in TCRdb shows in-frame clones only, minus some. The sample includes a few hundred thousand clones, more than 60% seen only once; the top ten take approximately 0.22%. Sequencing used PBMCs. These receptors all come from a girl aged 2-10 years in good health and CMV-seronegative. Both conserved end residues are part of each CDR3. Each record gives: V gene, clone size, D gene, J gene, CDR3 protein, CDR3 DNA. A D gene is named only where the DNA matches it firmly. A clone size is listed for some rows: how often the clone was seen (once, few, many), or a class if it is expanded.

TRBV7-9	.	TRBD1	TRBJ2-2	CASSFNRGGTGELFF	TGTGCCAGCAGTTTCAACAGGGGTGGCACCGGGGAGCTGTTTTTT
TRBV5-4	.	.	TRBJ2-3	CASSLTGGSTDTQYF	TGTGCCAGCAGCTTGACGGGGGGCAGCACAGATACGCAGTATTTT
TRBV5-1	.	.	TRBJ2-7	CASSLAGAAPYEQYF	TGCGCCAGCAGCTTGGCTGGAGCAGCCCCCTACGAGCAGTACTTC
TRBV11-2	.	.	TRBJ1-2	CASSSGQINYGYTF	TGTGCCAGCAGCTCGGGACAAATAAACTATGGCTACACCTTC
TRBV11-3	.	.	TRBJ1-2	CASSLDGTYGYTF	TGTGCCAGCAGCTTAGATGGGACATATGGCTACACCTTC
TRBV6-5	once	.	TRBJ2-5	CASSSPTGRETQYF	TGTGCCAGCAGTTCCCCTACAGGCCGGGAGACCCAGTACTTC
TRBV9	.	TRBD2	TRBJ2-5	CASSRGAGGVRVAETQYF	TGTGCCAGCAGCCGCGGCGCGGGGGGGGTACGGGTTGCAGAGACCCAGTACTTC
TRBV4-2	few	.	TRBJ1-3	CASSQGLERNTIYF	TGTGCCAGCAGCCAAGGATTGGAGAGAAACACCATATATTTT
TRBV18	.	.	TRBJ1-1	CASSLGSGDTEAFF	TGTGCCAGCTCACTCGGATCAGGGGACACTGAAGCTTTCTTT
TRBV5-1	.	TRBD2	TRBJ2-3	CASSLAGTRATDTQYF	TGCGCCAGCAGCTTGGCCGGGACTAGGGCAACAGATACGCAGTATTTT
TRBV9	.	.	TRBJ2-1	CASSTPGPQFF	TGTGCCAGCAGCACACCGGGTCCCCAGTTCTTC
TRBV12-5	.	.	TRBJ1-5	CASGFERQPSNQPQHF	TGTGCTAGTGGTTTTGAGCGACAGCCTAGCAATCAGCCCCAGCATTTT
TRBV6-5	.	TRBD2	TRBJ2-7	CASSYGGSGDEQYF	TGTGCCAGCAGTTACGGTGGGAGCGGGGACGAGCAGTACTTC
TRBV7-9	.	TRBD1	TRBJ1-4	CASSPPYFVGTGDEKLFF	TGTGCCAGCAGCCCGCCCTATTTCGTCGGGACAGGGGATGAAAAACTGTTTTTT